This TCR beta chain was identified during a study of cytomegalovirus exposure and HLA in healthy donors. Germline values: CDR1 MNHNS, CDR2 SASEGT. J lost 6 bases, V lost 2 bases, and 7 bases had no gene match. The CDR3 loop spans 16 amino acids. The study's findings and limits: Equally common other TCR beta chains were less clonally expanded than HLA-associated ones, a later analysis found. One cluster of highly shared sequence variants probably arose as a sequencing artifact. The later analysis indicated that the majority of CMV-associated TCR beta chains appeared HLA-restricted.

This clone was counted a few times. As yet, its antigen is unknown. Researchers ran the PCR with 60 Vbeta and 13 Jbeta primers. TCRdb's copy holds only in-frame clones and misses some; the assay was immunoSEQ multiplex PCR. The repertoire holds 100,000 to 150,000 clones, with under 12% as singletons. The specimen was PBMCs. The sequence was collected from a woman aged 18-35 years in good health and CMV-seropositive. J is TRBJ2-7 and V is TRBV6-1; 13 bases fit TRBD2. CDR3: CASSEIGLAGVSEQYF. CDR3 sequence (DNA): TGTGCCAGCAGTGAAATTGGACTAGCGGGAGTATCCGAGCAGTACTTC.